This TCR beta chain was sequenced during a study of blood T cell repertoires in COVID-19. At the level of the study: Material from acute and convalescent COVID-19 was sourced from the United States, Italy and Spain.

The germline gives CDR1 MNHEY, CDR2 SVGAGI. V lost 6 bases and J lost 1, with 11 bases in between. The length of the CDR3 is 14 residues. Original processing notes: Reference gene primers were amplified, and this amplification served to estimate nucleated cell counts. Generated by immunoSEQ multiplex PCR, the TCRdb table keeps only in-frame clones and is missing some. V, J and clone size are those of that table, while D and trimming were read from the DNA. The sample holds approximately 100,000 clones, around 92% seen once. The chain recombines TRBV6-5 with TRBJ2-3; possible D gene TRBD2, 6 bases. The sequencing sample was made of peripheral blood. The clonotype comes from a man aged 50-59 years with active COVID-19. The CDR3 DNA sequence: TGTGCCAGCAGATCCCCGGGGGGCACAGATACGCAGTATTTT. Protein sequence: CASRSPGGTDTQYF.